One and the same sample provided the 25 T cell receptor beta chains below, sequenced in a study of blood T cell repertoires in COVID-19 (dated by TCRdb to the early 2020s). The library was produced with the immunoSEQ multiplex PCR assay. Drawn from immuneACCESS, this table holds only the in-frame rearrangements with V and J called that TCRdb kept. Clones are partly lost; checked studies trace under half to an unresolved V gene and leave the rest unexplained. The sample contains around 280,000 clones, about 83% of them found a single time. The ten largest clonotypes hold about 6% of the sample. Sequenced material: PBMCs or T cells enriched from blood (not recorded which). All receptors derive from a woman between 35 and 50 years old who had recovered from COVID-19.

The chain links TRBV7-9 to TRBJ2-3, with 7 bases identical to TRBD1. With 0 bases clipped from V and 2 bases from J, the junction kept 8 bases outside the gene matches. CDR3 length equals 17 residues. The germline gives CDR1 SEHNR, CDR2 FQNEAQ (reference sequence). As DNA, the CDR3 is TGTGCCAGCAGCTTAGCGCGGCGAGACAGGGACACAGATACGCAGTATTTT. Translating it yields CASSLARRDRDTDTQYF.

The V call is TRBV7-8, the J call TRBJ1-5; D possibly corresponds to TRBD1 (6 bases). Trimming took 1 base from V and 7 from J, leaving 11 bases between them. Germline V gene lookup returns CDR1 SGHVS and CDR2 FQNEAQ. There are 14 residues in the CDR3. For the CDR3, the DNA is TGTGCCAGCAGCTTAGGCCAGGGGACGCAGCCCCAGCATTTT. Translation: CASSLGQGTQPQHF. Full variable domain (remainder filled in from reference TRBV7-8 and TRBJ1-5): GAGVSQSPRYKVAKRGQDVALRCDPISGHVSLFWYQQALGQGPEFLTYFQNEAQLDKSGLPSDRFFAERPEGSVSTLKIQRTQQEDSAVYLCASSLGQGTQPQHFGDGTRLSIL.

The chain couples TRBV14 to TRBJ2-1, with 9 nucleotides matching TRBD2. The trim removed 1 base at V and 16 bases at J, leaving 8 bases unmatched. The germline V gene has CDR1 SGHDN and CDR2 FVKESK. This CDR3 is 13 amino acids long. The CDR3 DNA reads TGTGCCAGCAGCCAAGGTGGCGGGAGGGCTTTATTCTTC. It specifies CASSQGGGRALFF.

The chain joins TRBV24-1 to TRBJ1-2, with TRBD1 matching over 7 bases. J lost 2 bases, V lost 9 bases, and 8 bases had no gene match. CDR1 is KGHDR, CDR2 SFDVKD, per germline. This CDR3 has 14 residues. For the CDR3, the DNA is TGTGCCACCGGACCACCGGGACAGAACTATGGCTACACCTTC. This sequence encodes CATGPPGQNYGYTF.

The chain combines TRBV7-3 with TRBJ2-2; TRBD2 matches at 9 bases. CDR1 is SGHTA and CDR2 is FQGTGA in the germline V gene. Trimming at V came to 5 bases and at J to 6 bases, leaving 13 bases not matched to a gene. The CDR3 is 17 amino acids. CDR3 DNA: TGTGCCAGCAGCCCTGCGCCGCGGGGACTAGCCGCCGGGGAGCTGTTTTTT. Its translation: CASSPAPRGLAAGELFF.

V usage is TRBV28 and J usage is TRBJ2-5; 8 bases are a match to TRBD1. CDR3 length: 14 amino acids. Germline CDR1 is MDHEN and CDR2 is SYDVKM. J was trimmed by 2 bases and V by 5 bases; bases with no gene match: 4. CDR3 residues: CASSQQGDQETQYF. The DNA of the CDR3 is TGTGCCAGCAGTCAACAGGGGGATCAAGAGACCCAGTACTTC.

Here the CDR3 reads CASSRSRLDEQFF. In DNA, the CDR3 is TGCGCCAGCAGCCGGTCTAGACTCGATGAGCAGTTCTTC. V gene TRBV4-3 combines with J gene TRBJ2-1; D is unclear. Germline loops: CDR1 LGHNA, CDR2 YSLEER. The CDR3 consists of 13 residues. V was clipped by 4 bases and J by 8 bases, with 12 bases between them.

The genes are TRBV19 and TRBJ1-3; possibly TRBD1 for D (5 bases). Trimming left V 7 bases short and J 2 bases short, with 27 bases between. Germline CDR1 reads LNHDA; CDR2 reads SQIVND (reference sequence). The CDR3 spans 19 residues. The CDR3 nucleotides read TGTGCCAGTACCGTGAACTCGGGACTCCGTTCGGGCGCTGGAAACACCATATATTTT. Its translation is CASTVNSGLRSGAGNTIYF.

A single count supports this clone. This rearrangement joins TRBV7-9 to TRBJ1-2; unclear D gene. Germline V gives CDR1 SEHNR, CDR2 FQNEAQ (reference sequence). V dropped 5 bases and J dropped 5 bases, with 9 bases sitting between them. CDR3 size: 12 residues. The CDR3 DNA is TGTGCCAGCAGCCCCGTCTCGTATGGCTACACCTTC. Its protein is CASSPVSYGYTF.

This clone was seen only once. Written as DNA, the CDR3 is TGCGCCAGCAGCTTGATCATCGAGGATACGCAGTATTTT. It translates to CASSLIIEDTQYF. The chain couples TRBV5-1 to TRBJ2-3; D not resolved. This CDR3 has 13 amino acids. Germline V CDR1 and CDR2: SGHRS, YFSETQ. With 1 base removed from V and 6 bases from J, the gap between germline ends came to 9 bases.

The V and J genes are TRBV5-8 and TRBJ1-1; 9 bases map to TRBD1. The CDR3 runs 15 residues. Looked up from germline, CDR1 is SGHTS and CDR2 is YDEGEE. V lost 5 bases, J lost 3 bases, and 8 bases stayed unmatched. The CDR3 nucleotides are TGTGCCAGCAGACGCACCGGGACAGGGTACACTGAAGCTTTCTTT. Its protein product is CASRRTGTGYTEAFF.

The chain joins TRBV3-1 (or the pseudogene TRBV3-2) to TRBJ2-3, with 8 nucleotides matching TRBD1. The V and J ends lost 7 bases and 4 bases, in that order; junction bases with no gene match: 4. The CDR3 has 13 residues. Germline CDR1 is LGHDT and CDR2 is YNNKEL (reference sequence). CDR3 in DNA: TGTGCCAGCAACGGACAGGGTGCAGATACGCAGTATTTT. Translation gives CASNGQGADTQYF.

The count of this clone is one. The rearrangement links TRBV30 to TRBJ2-1; D may be TRBD1 (7 bases). Trimming shortened V by 3 bases and J by 4 bases, and 16 bases separated the two germline ends. The CDR3 is 15 residues long. The V gene's germline CDR1 is GTSNPN and CDR2 SVGIG (reference sequence). DNA of the CDR3: TGTGCCTGGAGCCTCAGGGGGGCCCCATACAATGAGCAGTTCTTC. Its translation: CAWSLRGAPYNEQFF.

V usage is TRBV7-3 and J usage is TRBJ1-6; 9 bases match TRBD1. Trimming removed 4 bases from V and 10 bases from J; junction bases left unmatched: 5. Germline V gene data show CDR1 as SGHTA and CDR2 as FQGTGA. The CDR3 is 14 residues long. CDR3: CASSSDRGGSPLHF. DNA of the CDR3: TGTGCCAGCAGCTCGGACAGGGGAGGGTCACCCCTCCACTTT.

The chain carries TRBV30 and TRBJ1-1; the match to TRBD1 covers 9 bases. The junction had 4 bases not matched to a gene; V was cut back by 2 bases and J by 6 bases. CDR1 and CDR2 from the germline V gene are GTSNPN and SVGIG (reference sequence). The CDR3 runs to 13 residues. The CDR3, as DNA: TGTGCCTGGAGTTCCCGGACAGGGGCTGAAGCTTTCTTT. Translation gives CAWSSRTGAEAFF.

The chain employs TRBV30 and TRBJ2-5; perhaps TRBD2 as D (6 bases). Germline CDR1 is GTSNPN and CDR2 is SVGIG (reference sequence). The CDR3 extends over 12 amino acids. Trimming removed 4 bases at V and 5 bases at J, with 11 bases between. This chain's CDR3 is CAWKAAGETQYF. The CDR3 coding sequence is TGTGCCTGGAAGGCGGCGGGGGAGACCCAGTACTTC. Full variable domain (rest looked up from reference TRBV30 and TRBJ2-5): SQTIHQWPATLVQPVGSPLSLECTVEGTSNPNLYWYRQAAGRGLQLLFYSVGIGQISSEVPQNLSASRPQDRQFILSSKKLLLSDSGFYLCAWKAAGETQYFGPGTRLLVL.

The CDR3 loop is CASSMGRGYEQYF. The CDR3 DNA reads TGTGCCAGTAGTATGGGCAGGGGCTACGAGCAGTACTTC. The chain is built from TRBV19 and TRBJ2-7, with D possibly TRBD1 on 6 matching bases. V lost 3 bases, J lost 3 bases, and 9 bases lay in between. Per germline, CDR1 LNHDA and CDR2 SQIVND (reference sequence). This CDR3 region has 13 residues. Looking up the rest from reference TRBV19 and TRBJ2-7 gives the full variable domain: DGGITQSPKYLFRKEGQNVTLSCEQNLNHDAMYWYRQDPGQGLRLIYYSQIVNDFQKGDIAEGYSVSREKKESFPLTVTSAQKNPTAFYLCASSMGRGYEQYFGPGTRLTVT.

This chain connects TRBV6-5 to TRBJ1-2, with a tentative D call TRBD1 (5 bases). This CDR3 spans 14 amino acids. Trimming removed 5 bases from V and 8 bases from J, with 18 bases in between. Germline loops: CDR1 MNHEY, CDR2 SVGAGI. For the CDR3, the DNA is TGTGCCAGCAGTCCGAGCGGGTGGGGCCAGGGCTACACCTTC. Its protein is CASSPSGWGQGYTF.

In its sample, this clone was seen once. The rearrangement links TRBV6-1 to TRBJ2-7; D possibly corresponds to TRBD1 (5 bases). There are 14 residues in the CDR3. Per germline, CDR1 MNHNS and CDR2 SASEGT. Trimming stripped 3 bases from V and 1 base from J, with 10 bases between. The CDR3 sequence is CASSDMGHSYEQYF. CDR3 coding DNA: TGTGCCAGCAGTGATATGGGGCATTCCTACGAGCAGTACTTC.

The genes are TRBV25-1 and TRBJ2-7; a possible D gene is TRBD1 (5 bases). In germline, CDR1 is MGHDK, CDR2 SYGVNS. V dropped 2 bases and J dropped 3 bases, with 11 bases sitting between them. The CDR3 sequence is 14 residues long. The chain's CDR3 is CASSEQGSHYEQYF. For the CDR3, the DNA is TGTGCCAGCAGTGAACAGGGATCCCACTACGAGCAGTACTTC.

V is TRBV28 and J is TRBJ1-2, with a tentative D call TRBD1 (5 bases). V dropped 7 bases and J dropped 8 bases, with 20 bases sitting between them. CDR1 and CDR2 from the germline V gene are MDHEN and SYDVKM. The CDR3 totals 14 residues. The CDR3 spells CASTAQRGDWGYTF. Written as DNA, the CDR3 is TGTGCCAGCACGGCTCAGCGGGGCGATTGGGGCTACACCTTC.

The rearrangement uses TRBV11-3 and TRBJ2-2; D unclear. CDR1 and CDR2 (germline): SGHNT, YENEEA. V was cut by 6 bases and J by 1 base, with 9 bases left in between. This CDR3 contains 14 residues. CDR3 amino acids: CASSSTRNTGELFF. DNA for the CDR3: TGTGCCAGCAGTTCGACTCGGAACACCGGGGAGCTGTTTTTT.

The DNA of the CDR3 is TGTGCCAGCAGCCGTCCAGGAAACAACAATGAGCAGTTCTTC. It encodes CASSRPGNNNEQFF. The chain uses TRBV7-2 and TRBJ2-1; no firm D call. The germline CDR1 and CDR2 sequences are SGHTA and FQGNSA. V was clipped by 5 bases and J by 5 bases, with 13 bases between them. This CDR3 contains 14 residues. Full variable domain (outside the CDR3, taken from reference TRBV7-2 and TRBJ2-1): GAGVSQSPSNKVTEKGKDVELRCDPISGHTALYWYRQSLGQGLEFLIYFQGNSAPDKSGLPSDRFSAERTGGSVSTLTIQRTQQEDSAVYLCASSRPGNNNEQFFGPGTRLTVL.

This clone was observed a handful of times. The V gene is TRBV7-3, the J gene TRBJ2-1; a weak D match, TRBD2 (6 bases). Per germline, CDR1 SGHTA and CDR2 FQGTGA. Trimming removed 2 bases at V and 10 bases at J, with 21 bases between. The CDR3 spans 16 residues. The CDR3 loop reads CASSLLGDSGWEEQFF. The CDR3 DNA reads as TGTGCCAGCAGCTTATTAGGGGATAGCGGTTGGGAAGAGCAGTTCTTC. The variable domain in full, with the rest retrieved from reference TRBV7-3 and TRBJ2-1, is GAGVSQTPSNKVTEKGKYVELRCDPISGHTALYWYRQSLGQGPEFLIYFQGTGAADDSGLPNDRFFAVRPEGSVSTLKIQRTERGDSAVYLCASSLLGDSGWEEQFFGPGTRLTVL.

The chain uses TRBV4-1 and TRBJ2-2, with 9 bases fitting TRBD2. This CDR3 spans 14 amino acids. Per the germline V gene, CDR1 is MGHRA and CDR2 is YSYEKL. The V segment lost 4 bases and the J segment 7 bases; nucleotides outside the gene matches: 4. This CDR3 reads CASSLREGVGELFF. In DNA, the CDR3 is TGCGCCAGCAGCCTGCGGGAGGGCGTCGGGGAGCTGTTTTTT.